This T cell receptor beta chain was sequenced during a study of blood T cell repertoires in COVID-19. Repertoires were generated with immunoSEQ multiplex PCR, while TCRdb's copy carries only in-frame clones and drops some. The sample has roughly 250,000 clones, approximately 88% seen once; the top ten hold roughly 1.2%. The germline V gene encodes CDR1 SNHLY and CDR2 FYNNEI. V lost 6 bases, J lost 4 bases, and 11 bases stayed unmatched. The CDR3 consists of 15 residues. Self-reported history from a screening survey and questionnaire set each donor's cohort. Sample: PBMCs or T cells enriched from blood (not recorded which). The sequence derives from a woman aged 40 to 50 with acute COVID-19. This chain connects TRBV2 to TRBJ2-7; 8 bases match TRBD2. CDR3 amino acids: CASRVGGGEPYEQYF. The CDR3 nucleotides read TGTGCCAGCAGGGTCGGGGGGGGAGAGCCGTACGAGCAGTACTTC.